The sequence of this T cell receptor (beta chain) was determined in a study of blood T cell repertoires in COVID-19. Study in general: COVID-19 samples, acute and convalescent, were from the United States, Italy and Spain. PBMCs, B-cell-depleted T cells, or T cells provided the cDNA or gDNA that made up the material.

Germline CDR1 is MNHEY and CDR2 is SVGEGT. V lost 6 bases to trimming and J lost 2 bases; unmatched junction nucleotides: 7. This CDR3 is 15 amino acids long. Methods used by the authors: The assay estimated nucleated cells by amplifying reference gene primers. Generated by immunoSEQ multiplex PCR, the TCRdb table keeps only in-frame clones and is missing some. V and J calls and clone size are as listed in that table; D and trimming were resolved from the DNA. Here the sample spans about 230,000 clones, over 65% being singletons. The sequence was obtained from a woman in her 70s with active or convalescent COVID-19. The chain uses TRBV6-2 or TRBV6-3 and TRBJ2-7; TRBD2 agrees at 10 bases. Sequences were obtained from peripheral blood. The CDR3 is CASSPSGGAPYEQYF. CDR3 nucleotide sequence: TGTGCCAGCAGCCCCAGCGGGGGGGCCCCCTACGAGCAGTACTTC.